This TCR beta chain was sequenced for a study of T cell changes during pregnancy in multiple sclerosis. CDR3 length: 15 residues. V lost 0 bases to trimming and J lost 3 bases, with 12 bases between them. Germline V gene lookup returns CDR1 MGHRA and CDR2 YSYEKL. Sequenced by immunoSEQ multiplex PCR; TCRdb stores in-frame clones only, minus some. The sample records fewer than 70,000 clones, 85% to 95% being singletons. The chain employs TRBV4-1 and TRBJ2-7, with a possible D match to TRBD1 (6 bases). The sequences come from CD8+ T cells from peripheral blood mononuclear cells, collected in the third trimester of pregnancy. The TCR was taken from a female donor in good health, enrolled as a control in a pregnancy study. The CDR3: CASSQEQGWDYEQYF. For the CDR3, the DNA is TGCGCCAGCAGCCAAGAACAGGGATGGGACTACGAGCAGTACTTC.